The source of this T cell receptor (beta chain) is a study of blood T cell repertoires in COVID-19. Overall study context: PBMCs, B-cell-depleted T cells, or T cells provided the cDNA or gDNA that made up the material.

Repertoires were generated with immunoSEQ multiplex PCR, while TCRdb's copy carries only in-frame clones and drops some. The table has approximately 110,000 clones, 80% to 95% seen once; the top ten hold around 2.1%. This clonotype was sampled from a man aged 45-60 years with COVID-19, enrolled during active disease. Sequencing was carried out using peripheral blood.

The CDR3 is CASSFQGYEQYF. CDR3 in DNA: TGTGCCAGCAGCTTCCAGGGGTACGAGCAGTACTTC. The rearrangement uses TRBV7-2 and TRBJ2-7, with D perhaps TRBD1 (6 bases). The V gene lost 3 bases and the J gene lost 4 bases, with 7 bases spanning the gap. Germline V gives CDR1 SGHTA, CDR2 FQGNSA. The CDR3 spans 12 residues.